The present TCR beta chain was sequenced within a study of blood T cell repertoires in COVID-19. Study context: Both acute and convalescent COVID-19 samples were obtained from the United States, Italy and Spain.

In the authors' methods: Counts of nucleated cells, estimated from reference gene primer amplification, were obtained. Only in-frame clones appear in the TCRdb table, and some are missing; sequencing was by immunoSEQ multiplex PCR. V and J calls and clone size are those listed in that table; D and trimming were worked out from the DNA. Of about 140,000 clones listed, 65% to 85% are singletons. Seattle cases were enrolled at active infection and followed longitudinally. Trimming shortened V by 9 bases and J by 0 bases, and 15 bases separated the two germline ends. The CDR3 sequence is 15 residues long. Germline V gene data show CDR1 as MNHEY and CDR2 as SVGAGI.

The clonotype was recovered from a man aged 30-40 years with COVID-19, enrolled during active disease. Sequenced: peripheral blood. This sequence joins TRBV6-5 and TRBJ1-3; TRBD1 might be the D (6 bases). In DNA form, the CDR3 reads TGTGCCAGTTCGGTGGGGGCCCTCTCTGGAAACACCATATATTTT. Translating it yields CASSVGALSGNTIYF.